This is a list of T cell receptor beta chains from one sample in a study of response to subunit inactivated influenza vaccine. Each CDR3 protein is one row after TCRdb ran MiXCR on the RT-PCR reads. The data contain around 500,000 distinct CDR3 sequences, about a tenth of them singletons. The sequences come from PBMCs from blood, collected about 6 weeks after vaccination. These receptors all come from a man in his fifties who received an inactivated influenza vaccine. CDR3s include the opening cysteine and the closing phenylalanine or tryptophan. A D gene is named only where the DNA matches it firmly. Clone size, where shown, is once, few, many, or a class for clones that have expanded.

D gene | V gene | clone size | CDR3 length | CDR3 protein
NA | TRBV6-1 | few | 14 | CASSLYFLGYEQYF
NA | TRBV7-7 | few | 13 | CASSFSGTETQYF
NA | TRBV12-3/TRBV12-4 | many | 14 | CASSLQGRGETQYF
NA | TRBV5-1 | many | 15 | CASSPTGGTPYGYTF
NA | TRBV20-1 | few | 14 | CSASWGKGTDTQYF
NA | TRBV5-1 | NA | 15 | CASSLEGKGTDTQYF
NA | TRBV4-2 | few | 18 | CASRPSHWEGANTGELFF
NA | TRBV12-3/TRBV12-4 | many | 14 | CASSLTPGYNEQFF
NA | TRBV20-1 | few | 14 | CSARPMGSTGELFF
NA | TRBV9 | few | 13 | CASSVDSGTEAFF
TRBD1 | TRBV20-1 | many | 14 | CSASPGTVSYEQYF
TRBD2 | TRBV3-1 | few | 16 | CASSQSAGGLQATQYF
TRBD1 | TRBV27 | few | 13 | CASAFDRAYGYTF
NA | TRBV7-9 | many | 16 | CASSPHVMGERETQYF
NA | TRBV30 | few | 15 | CAWSSREGSLETQYF
NA | TRBV29-1 | many | 11 | CSVGKYNEQFF
NA | TRBV7-2 | few | 14 | CASSLGRENYGYTF
NA | TRBV6-5 | few | 14 | CASSYALSYNEQFF
NA | TRBV12-3/TRBV12-4 | few | 16 | CASIMGRAYSGNTIYF
NA | TRBV12-3/TRBV12-4 | many | 12 | CASSLQQAGYTF
NA | TRBV6-1 | NA | 10 | CASSDYGYTF
NA | TRBV9 | NA | 14 | CASSVEAGNQPQHF
NA | TRBV12-3/TRBV12-4 | many | 15 | CASSRWIQGVYEQYF
TRBD2 | TRBV5-1 | few | 18 | CASSSRAGTSGLKETQYF
TRBD1 | TRBV6-1 | NA | 14 | CASSETGQTYEQYF
NA | TRBV20-1 | few | 16 | CSARAPPVMGGDTQYF
NA | TRBV20-1 | few | 12 | CSATPFFREQYF
TRBD2 | TRBV7-2 | NA | 15 | CASSLAGGGAGEQFF
TRBD1 | TRBV7-9 | few | 13 | CASSSRQGYEQFF
TRBD1 | TRBV5-6 | NA | 18 | CASSLPGQGVAGANVLTF
TRBD2 | TRBV4-2 | NA | 19 | CASSQVWGETSGRAREQYF
TRBD1 | TRBV20-1 | few | 14 | CSAFDRGFVGELFF
NA | TRBV11-2 | NA | 13 | CASLRGSQETQYF
NA | TRBV7-9 | NA | 14 | CASSPPGHNYGYTF
NA | TRBV27 | NA | 14 | CASTQGGYTDTQYF
TRBD1 | TRBV5-1 | many | 13 | CASSPVVDRDWYF
TRBD2 | TRBV20-1 | few | 15 | CSATRLAGNTDTQYF
TRBD2 | TRBV4-3 | few | 15 | CASSTLAGGAGELFF
NA | TRBV3-1 | many | 15 | CASSQERVGSDEQFF
NA | TRBV5-1 | few | 13 | CASSLGKLYEQYF
TRBD1 | TRBV27 | NA | 17 | CASRLSYAGGASQPQHF
TRBD1 | TRBV5-1 | few | 16 | CASSLGTGVAYYEQYF
TRBD1 | TRBV7-2 | NA | 13 | CASSIDRVGEQYF
NA | TRBV5-1 | few | 15 | CASSPGPGGGTEAFF
TRBD2 | TRBV7-9 | NA | 17 | CASSANPGLAGANEQFF
NA | TRBV4-3 | few | 14 | CASSRQPSSYEQYF
NA | TRBV3-1 | NA | 12 | CASSYKEETQYF
TRBD2 | TRBV7-2 | many | 15 | CASSSPGLVLNTQYF
NA | TRBV20-1 | NA | 12 | CSAGGGMETQYF
NA | TRBV12-3/TRBV12-4 | few | 15 | CASSPGASSGNTIYF
NA | TRBV28 | few | 15 | CASSFPGDNTGELFF
TRBD2 | TRBV6-2/TRBV6-3 | many | 15 | CASSLLARNTGELFF
NA | TRBV2 | few | 13 | CASRGLQGEKLFF